These 8 T cell receptor beta chains share one sample of origin, sequenced in a study of PD-1 blockade in classical Hodgkin lymphoma. Libraries were prepared by immunoSEQ multiplex PCR; TCRdb keeps only in-frame clonotypes and omits some of them. Of about 100,000 clones in the sample, 75% to 90% are singletons; the top ten hold 12%. Each of the patients experienced relapse following autologous stem cell transplantation, and their brentuximab vedotin exposure differed. The sequences come from peripheral blood mononuclear cells (PBMCs), collected at baseline. The receptors here all came from a human donor with classical Hodgkin lymphoma.

This chain connects TRBV29-1 to TRBJ1-1; D gene uncertain. Deletions cut 4 bases from V and 5 bases from J, with 14 bases between. In germline, CDR1 is SQVTM, CDR2 ANQGSEA. This CDR3 region has 13 residues. The CDR3 reads CSVASRGGTEAFF. The CDR3 DNA follows: TGCAGCGTTGCGTCCCGGGGTGGTACTGAAGCTTTCTTT.

V usage is TRBV5-4 and J usage is TRBJ2-2; TRBD2 matches 13 bases. Germline CDR1 and CDR2: SGHNT and YYREEE (reference sequence). There are 15 residues in the CDR3. The ends lost 4 bases at V and 7 bases at J; junction bases unmatched: 4. CDR3 region: CASSEGLAGLGELFF. The CDR3 DNA follows: TGTGCCAGCAGCGAGGGACTAGCGGGACTCGGGGAGCTGTTTTTT.

The genes are TRBV11-3 and TRBJ2-7; 7 nucleotides agree with TRBD1. In germline, CDR1 is SGHNT, CDR2 YENEEA. V gave up 5 bases and J gave up 7 bases; unmatched junction bases: 14. This CDR3 comprises 15 residues. The CDR3 nucleotides are TGTGCCAGCAGCACTACCGGGACAGCCCTCCGGGAGCAGTACTTC. The encoded protein is CASSTTGTALREQYF.

The chain has TRBV28 and TRBJ2-7; D gene ambiguous. The germline V gene has CDR1 MDHEN and CDR2 SYDVKM. Trimming removed 2 bases from V and 0 bases from J, with 11 bases in between. The CDR3 runs to 15 residues. CDR3 DNA: TGTGCCAGCAGTTTAGTAGGGTTCCCCTCCTACGAGCAGTACTTC. This translates into CASSLVGFPSYEQYF.

The chain couples TRBV9 to TRBJ2-7; D gene unclear. In germline, CDR1 is SGDLS, CDR2 YYNGEE. There are 15 residues in the CDR3. V dropped 0 bases and J dropped 3 bases, with 13 bases sitting between them. The CDR3 coding sequence is TGTGCCAGCAGCGTAGACGAAGGGCAAATCTACGAGCAGTACTTC. The encoded protein is CASSVDEGQIYEQYF.

This chain connects TRBV19 to TRBJ2-3, with D unclear. V was pared by 1 base and J by 0 bases, with 5 bases between. The CDR3 consists of 14 residues. CDR1 is LNHDA and CDR2 is SQIVND in the germline V gene (reference sequence). For the CDR3, the DNA is TGTGCCAGTAGTATAGGTATTAGCACAGATACGCAGTATTTT. This gives the protein CASSIGISTDTQYF.

The V gene is TRBV5-1, the J gene TRBJ2-1; D is undetermined. The CDR3 covers 12 residues. Germline-derived CDR1 and CDR2 are SGHRS and YFSETQ. Trimming took off 4 bases at V and 9 bases at J, with 11 bases between the two ends. This CDR3 reads CASSLSLGEQFF. The CDR3 nucleotides read TGCGCCAGCAGCCTATCCCTAGGTGAGCAGTTCTTC.

This chain connects TRBV6-1 to TRBJ1-5, with TRBD1 as a possible D gene (6 bases). The germline V gene encodes CDR1 MNHNS and CDR2 SASEGT. V was shortened by 10 bases and J by 7 bases, with 17 bases between the two germline ends. This CDR3 is built from 13 residues. CDR3 region: CATGAFRAQPQHF. The CDR3 DNA reads as TGTGCCACGGGGGCCTTCCGGGCCCAGCCCCAGCATTTT.